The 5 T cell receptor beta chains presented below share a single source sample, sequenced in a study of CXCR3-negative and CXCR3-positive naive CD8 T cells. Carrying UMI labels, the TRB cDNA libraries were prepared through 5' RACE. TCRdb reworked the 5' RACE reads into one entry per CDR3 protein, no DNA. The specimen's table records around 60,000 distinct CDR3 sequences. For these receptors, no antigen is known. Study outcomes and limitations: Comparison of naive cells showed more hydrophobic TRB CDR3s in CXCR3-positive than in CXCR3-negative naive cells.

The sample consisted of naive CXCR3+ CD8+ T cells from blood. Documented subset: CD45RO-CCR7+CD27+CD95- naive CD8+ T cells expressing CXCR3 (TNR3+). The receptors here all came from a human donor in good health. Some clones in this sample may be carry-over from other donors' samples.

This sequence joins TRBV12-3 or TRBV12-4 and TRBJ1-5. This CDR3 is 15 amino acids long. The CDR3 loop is CASSGTDRGNQPQHF.

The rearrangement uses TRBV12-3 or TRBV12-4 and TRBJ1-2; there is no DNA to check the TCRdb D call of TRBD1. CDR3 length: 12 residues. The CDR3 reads CASSRQGSGYTF.

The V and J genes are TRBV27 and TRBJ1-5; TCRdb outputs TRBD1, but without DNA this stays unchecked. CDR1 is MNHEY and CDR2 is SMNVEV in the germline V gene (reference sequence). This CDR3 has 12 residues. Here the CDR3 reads CASSDRPETQHF.

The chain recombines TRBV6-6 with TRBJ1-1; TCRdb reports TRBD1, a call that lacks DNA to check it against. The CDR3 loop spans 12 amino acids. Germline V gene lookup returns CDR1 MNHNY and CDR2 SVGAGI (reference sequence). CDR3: CASSYAETVAFF.

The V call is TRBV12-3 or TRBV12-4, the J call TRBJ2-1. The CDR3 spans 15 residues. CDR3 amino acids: CASSRISHSYNEQFF.